This T cell receptor (beta chain) originates from a study of OX40 agonist ivuxolimab in advanced cancers. Study overall: Patients treated during dose escalation were battling hepatocellular carcinoma, melanoma, renal cell or head and neck cancer.

The CDR3 runs 18 residues. Germline CDR1 and CDR2: MNHEY and SMNVEV (reference sequence). J was trimmed by 0 bases and V by 6 bases; bases with no gene match: 12. Notes on the study in general: Blood T cells, both CD4+ and CD8+, expanded clonally by week 6 at 0.1 to 3.0 mg/kg. Antigen specificity was not determined for the expanded peripheral T cells. Expanded clones were, on average, more numerous among CD8+ T cells than CD4+.

Remarks on this clone: What it binds is not known.

Libraries were prepared by immunoSEQ multiplex PCR; TCRdb keeps only in-frame clonotypes and omits some of them. Of some 97,000 clones listed, roughly 90% are singletons. The chain is built from TRBV27 and TRBJ2-7; 12 bases map to TRBD2. The TCR originated in an adult with an advanced solid tumor such as melanoma, head and neck, liver or kidney cancer. The input for sequencing was CD4+ or CD8+ T cells sorted from blood, taken in a trial of the OX40 agonist ivuxolimab. The CDR3 DNA reads as TGTGCCAGCAGCCTAGCGCTAGCGGGAGGGACCTTCTCCTACGAGCAGTACTTC. Translated: CASSLALAGGTFSYEQYF.